The 27 T cell receptor beta chains below all came from one sample that was sequenced in a study of post-analysis software for immune sequencing data. Overall study results and limits: Five TRBV segments appeared more often in patients than in controls, and TRBV5-6, TRBV5-1 and TRBV20-1 were among these.

No cognate antigen is known for these TCRs. cDNA libraries for TCR beta contained unique molecular identifiers. TCRdb used MiXCR to reprocess the PCR reads, holding one entry per CDR3 protein. The top ten hold 5% to 6% of the sample, which has about half a million distinct CDR3 sequences, less than 40% seen once. The sequencing sample was made of blood. These receptor sequences come from a girl aged 2-17 years with multiple sclerosis.

Worth noting for this clonotype: A read error may account for a junction end that differs from germline. The rearrangement uses TRBV10-3 and TRBJ2-5, with TRBD2 identical over 10 bases. Looked up from germline, CDR1 is ENHRY and CDR2 is SYGVKD. The CDR3 has 12 amino acids. CDR3: CTISGGDETQYF. The CDR3, as DNA: TGTACCATCAGCGGGGGGGATGAGACCCAGTACTTC.

This clonotype came up many times. The V gene is TRBV6-5, the J gene TRBJ1-2; weak D call: TRBD1 (5 bases). Germline V gives CDR1 MNHEY, CDR2 SVGAGI. Trimming removed 6 bases from V and 5 bases from J, with 16 bases in between. The CDR3 runs to 14 residues. CDR3 DNA: TGTGCCAGCAGCCAAGTGGGGGACCTGTATGGCTACACCTTC. This codes for CASSQVGDLYGYTF.

This rearrangement joins TRBV20-1 to TRBJ2-3; D is unclear. The CDR3 spans 16 residues. Trimming took 0 bases from V and 0 from J, leaving 13 bases between them. Germline V lookup: CDR1 DFQATT, CDR2 SNEGSKA (reference sequence). CDR3 sequence reads: CSARDPLGPSTDTQYF. CDR3 coding DNA: TGCAGTGCTAGAGATCCGCTAGGCCCTAGCACAGATACGCAGTATTTT.

This sequence joins TRBV20-1 and TRBJ2-3, with 10 bases identical to TRBD2. V trimming: 0 bases; J trimming: 7 bases; junction bases outside the gene matches: 7. The CDR3 is 15 amino acids. Germline assignment: CDR1 DFQATT and CDR2 SNEGSKA (reference sequence). CDR3 in DNA: TGCAGTGCTAGAGATCTAAGCGGGGGGGCGAATACGCAGTATTTT. It specifies CSARDLSGGANTQYF.

V usage is TRBV12-3 or TRBV12-4 and J usage is TRBJ1-6; D perhaps matches TRBD1 (6 bases). With 6 bases removed from V and 9 bases from J, the gap between germline ends came to 15 bases. The CDR3 spans 14 residues. For the CDR3, the DNA is TGTGCCAGCAGACTGGGGGGGGCAGGTTCACCCCTCCACTTT. As protein: CASRLGGAGSPLHF.

This clonotype was seen a handful of times. This sequence joins TRBV5-5 and TRBJ1-2; D is ambiguous. Deletions cut 0 bases from V and 4 bases from J, with 4 bases between. CDR3 length equals 12 residues. Germline V CDR1 and CDR2: SGHKS, YYEKEE (reference sequence). The CDR3 loop reads CASSLESYGYTF. The CDR3 nucleotides read TGTGCCAGCAGCTTGGAGAGCTATGGCTACACCTTC.

Comments on this clonotype: A read error is possible here, since a much larger clone lies one base away. This rearrangement joins TRBV29-1 to TRBJ2-4; D perhaps matches TRBD2 (6 bases). The end of the DNA fits TRBJ2-5 better, so the J call may be wrong. Germline CDR1 and CDR2: SQVTM and ANQGSEA. The length of the CDR3 is 14 residues. The CDR3 here is CSAAGYGDWETQYF. CDR3 DNA sequence: TGCAGCGCTGCAGGTTACGGGGACTGGGAGACCCAGTACTTC.

This clonotype was observed many times. The chain carries TRBV5-1 and TRBJ1-2, with a weak D call TRBD1 (5 bases). V was cut by 5 bases and J by 3 bases, with 14 bases left in between. The CDR3 loop spans 14 amino acids. The germline V gene has CDR1 SGHRS and CDR2 YFSETQ. CDR3 sequence (DNA): TGCGCCAGCAGTTTCGGGGGTAGCGACTATGGCTACACCTTC. Amino acid sequence: CASSFGGSDYGYTF.

The chain joins TRBV3-1 to TRBJ2-1; 10 bases align to TRBD1. J lost 7 bases, V lost 3 bases, and 3 bases had no gene match. The germline V gene encodes CDR1 LGHDT and CDR2 YNNKEL (reference sequence). The CDR3 covers 14 residues. DNA of the CDR3: TGTGCCAGCAGCCATCGGACAGGGGGGAATGAGCAGTTCTTC. It codes for CASSHRTGGNEQFF.

On this clonotype itself: An end of the junction differs from the germline gene, which may be a read error. The V gene is TRBV18, the J gene TRBJ2-1; TRBD1 agrees at 8 bases. Germline V gene data show CDR1 as KGHSH and CDR2 as LQKENI. CDR3 length: 14 residues. In nucleotides, the CDR3 is TGTGCCGGCTCACCATTACAGGGGGAGAGTGAGCAGTTCTTC. It specifies CAGSPLQGESEQFF.

This CDR3 is CASSRGRVGGTEAFF. CDR3 DNA sequence: TGTGCCAGCAGTCGCGGCAGGGTTGGGGGCACTGAAGCTTTCTTT. The gene calls are TRBV7-8 and TRBJ1-1, with a possible D match to TRBD1 (5 bases). The ends were cut back, 6 bases at V and 4 bases at J, with 18 bases in the middle. In germline, CDR1 is SGHVS, CDR2 FQNEAQ. This CDR3 spans 15 amino acids.

In this sample, this clonotype turned up a few times. The germline gene is not matched at one end of the junction; a read error may be the cause. This chain links TRBV29-1 with TRBJ1-2, with D possibly TRBD1 on 6 matching bases. CDR1 and CDR2 from the germline V gene are SQVTM and ANQGSEA. The CDR3 is 13 residues long. As DNA, the CDR3 is TGCAGCGTGGAAGGGGGTACGGGCTATGGCTACACCTTC. Translated: CSVEGGTGYGYTF.

About this clonotype: A junction boundary mismatches the germline segment, possibly from a read error. The chain is built from TRBV5-6 and TRBJ2-7, with 10 positions matching TRBD1. Germline V gene data show CDR1 as SGHDT and CDR2 as YYEEEE. There are 18 residues in the CDR3. Written as DNA, the CDR3 is TGTGCCGGCAGCTCACCCGGGGGACAGGGGCTAAGCTCCTACGAGCAGTACTTC. It translates to CAGSSPGGQGLSSYEQYF.

The chain recombines TRBV7-9 with TRBJ2-3; 12 bases match TRBD2. From germline, CDR1 is SEHNR and CDR2 FQNEAQ (reference sequence). Trimming removed 4 bases from V and 6 bases from J; junction bases left unmatched: 2. The CDR3 runs 14 residues. The CDR3 DNA follows: TGTGCCAGCAGCTCCGGGACTAGCGGGGATACGCAGTATTTT. This sequence encodes CASSSGTSGDTQYF.

The chain uses TRBV20-1 and TRBJ2-1, with 10 bases identical to TRBD2. J was trimmed by 3 bases and V by 2 bases; bases with no gene match: 4. The CDR3 contains 15 residues. Germline CDR1 DFQATT, CDR2 SNEGSKA (reference sequence). The CDR3, as DNA: TGCAGTGCTAGACCCTCTAGCGGGGGCTACAATGAGCAGTTCTTC. Amino acid sequence: CSARPSSGGYNEQFF.

This clonotype was seen only a few times. An end of the junction does not agree with germline; a read error may underlie this. V gene TRBV2 combines with J gene TRBJ2-5; D gene ambiguous. This CDR3 has 15 residues. Germline V gene sequence: CDR1 SNHLY, CDR2 FYNNEI. As DNA, the CDR3 is TGTGCCAGCAGTAAAGCTTTAGGGATTAAAGAGACCCAGTACTTC. It yields the protein CASSKALGIKETQYF.

The CDR3 protein is CASSFEEAFF. The CDR3 nucleotides read TGTGCCAGCAGTTTCGAAGAAGCTTTCTTT. The V and J genes are TRBV28 and TRBJ1-1; the D is unclear. Trimming removed 3 bases from V and 8 bases from J, with 4 bases in between. The CDR3 is 10 residues long. Germline V gene sequence: CDR1 MDHEN, CDR2 SYDVKM.

This clonotype appeared once. V and J are TRBV27 and TRBJ2-1, with TRBD2 matching 10 bases. With 7 bases clipped from V and 10 bases from J, the junction kept 7 bases outside the gene matches. This CDR3 has 13 residues. Germline V gene lookup returns CDR1 MNHEY and CDR2 SMNVEV (reference sequence). DNA of the CDR3: TGTGCCAGCAAGCTAGCGGGGGCCAACGAGCAGTTCTTC. The encoded protein is CASKLAGANEQFF.

This clonotype was seen more than once but under ten times. V gene TRBV6-5 combines with J gene TRBJ1-2, with TRBD1 identical over 9 bases. V lost 6 bases to trimming and J lost 8 bases; unmatched junction nucleotides: 10. The CDR3 sequence is 14 residues long. Germline values: CDR1 MNHEY, CDR2 SVGAGI. CDR3 in amino acids: CASSRDRAIGGYTF. Here the CDR3 DNA reads TGTGCCAGCAGCCGGGACAGGGCGATAGGAGGCTACACCTTC.

Comment on this clonotype: A much larger clonotype is one base distant, so this may be a read error. The chain combines TRBV7-8 with TRBJ2-1; 9 bases are shared with TRBD1. Germline assignment: CDR1 SGHVS and CDR2 FQNEAQ. This CDR3 comprises 16 residues. CDR3 sequence reads: CVSSSETGGHYNEQFF. CDR3 in DNA: TGTGTCAGCAGCTCAGAGACAGGGGGGCACTACAATGAGCAGTTCTTC.

In the case of this clonotype: A single base separates this from a much larger clone, so it may be a read error. The chain links TRBV29-1 to TRBJ2-3, with D possibly TRBD1 on 6 matching bases. The CDR3 length is 13 residues. Per germline, CDR1 SQVTM and CDR2 ANQGSEA. The CDR3 DNA sequence: TGCAGCGCCGCAAGGGGGATCACAGATGCGCAGTATTTT. It yields the protein CSAARGITDAQYF.

V usage is TRBV10-2 and J usage is TRBJ2-3; no definite D call. This CDR3 is built from 13 residues. Germline lookup yields CDR1 WSHSY and CDR2 SAAADI. V was cut by 8 bases and J by 0 bases, with 9 bases left in between. The CDR3 bases are TGCGCCAGCTTGGGGAAGAGCACAGATACGCAGTATTTT. As protein: CASLGKSTDTQYF.

The chain couples TRBV12-3 or TRBV12-4 to TRBJ1-2; a weak D match, TRBD1 (5 bases). V lost 4 bases and J lost 2, with 17 bases in between. The CDR3 spans 16 residues. CDR3 nucleotide sequence: TGTGCCAGCAGTTCCCGAGACGCGACAGCAAACTATGGCTACACCTTC. It codes for CASSSRDATANYGYTF.

This clonotype has just a few counts. The chain links TRBV21-1 to TRBJ2-1; the DNA was not compared with TRBD1, the D call given in the table. TRBV21-1 is a known pseudogene. The CDR3 spans 16 residues. The DNA for the CDR3 is TGTGCCAGCGAACGGACAGGGTCGAGCTCCTACAATGAGCAGTTCTTC. This gives the protein CASERTGSSSYNEQFF.

This clonotype was found a few times. The junction shows a germline mismatch at one end, possibly a read error. This sequence joins TRBV5-1 and TRBJ1-1; D call uncertain. Germline CDR1 SGHRS, CDR2 YFSETQ. The CDR3 extends over 14 amino acids. This CDR3 is CASSLMRAGTEAFF. CDR3 nucleotides: TGCGCCAGCAGCTTGATGAGGGCGGGCACTGAGGCTTTCTTT.

The rearrangement links TRBV28 to TRBJ2-1; 9 bases are a match to TRBD2. This CDR3 contains 15 residues. Germline CDR1 and CDR2: MDHEN and SYDVKM. V trimming: 3 bases; J trimming: 7 bases; junction bases outside the gene matches: 7. The CDR3 spells CASSLVVAGANEQFF. DNA of the CDR3: TGTGCCAGCAGTTTGGTGGTAGCGGGGGCGAATGAGCAGTTCTTC. The full variable domain, completed using reference TRBV28 and TRBJ2-1, is DVKVTQSSRYLVKRTGEKVFLECVQDMDHENMFWYRQDPGLGLRLIYFSYDVKMKEKGDIPEGYSVSREKKERFSLILESASTNQTSMYLCASSLVVAGANEQFFGPGTRLTVL.

V gene TRBV5-1 combines with J gene TRBJ2-2; 7 nucleotides match TRBD2. Germline loops: CDR1 SGHRS, CDR2 YFSETQ. The trim removed 1 base at V and 3 bases at J, leaving 9 bases unmatched. The CDR3 has 17 residues. CDR3 coding DNA: TGCGCCAGCAGCTTGTGGTCCCTAGCGGAATACACCGGGGAGCTGTTTTTT. This translates into CASSLWSLAEYTGELFF.